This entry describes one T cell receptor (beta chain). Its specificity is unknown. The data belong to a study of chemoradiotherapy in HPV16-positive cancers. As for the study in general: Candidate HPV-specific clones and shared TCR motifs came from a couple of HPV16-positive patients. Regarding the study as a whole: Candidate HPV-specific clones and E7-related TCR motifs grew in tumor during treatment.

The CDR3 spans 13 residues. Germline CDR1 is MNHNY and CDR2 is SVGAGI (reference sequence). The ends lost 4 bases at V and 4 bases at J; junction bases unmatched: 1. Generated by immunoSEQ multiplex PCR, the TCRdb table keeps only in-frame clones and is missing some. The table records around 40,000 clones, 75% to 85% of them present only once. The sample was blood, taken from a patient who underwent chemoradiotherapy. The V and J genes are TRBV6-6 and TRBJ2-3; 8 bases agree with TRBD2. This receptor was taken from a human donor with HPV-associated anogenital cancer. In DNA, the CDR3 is TGTGCCAGCAGTTGGACTAGCTCAGATACGCAGTATTTT. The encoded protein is CASSWTSSDTQYF.